This T cell receptor beta chain was observed in a study of cytomegalovirus exposure and HLA in healthy donors. The V end was cut by 0 bases, the J end by 2 bases, with 11 bases between. Germline V gene sequence: CDR1 MNHEY, CDR2 SVGAGI. The CDR3 consists of 15 residues. The study's findings and limits: In all likelihood, a cluster of highly shared sequence variants was a sequencing artifact. With high specificity and sensitivity, the classifier reportedly diagnosed cytomegalovirus status.

PCR was performed using 60 Vbeta and 13 Jbeta primers. The assay was immunoSEQ multiplex PCR, and TCRdb's table has in-frame clones only and misses some. The sample yields 150,000 to 200,000 clones, 70% to 80% seen once. This clone has just a few counts. The antigen is undetermined. The sequenced sample was PBMCs. The chain couples TRBV6-5 to TRBJ2-7; maybe TRBD2 (7 bases). This TCR was recovered from a man aged 18 to 30 in good health and CMV-seronegative. The CDR3 loop is CASSYSGRGPYEQYF. CDR3 sequence (DNA): TGTGCCAGCAGTTACTCAGGGCGGGGGCCCTACGAGCAGTACTTC.